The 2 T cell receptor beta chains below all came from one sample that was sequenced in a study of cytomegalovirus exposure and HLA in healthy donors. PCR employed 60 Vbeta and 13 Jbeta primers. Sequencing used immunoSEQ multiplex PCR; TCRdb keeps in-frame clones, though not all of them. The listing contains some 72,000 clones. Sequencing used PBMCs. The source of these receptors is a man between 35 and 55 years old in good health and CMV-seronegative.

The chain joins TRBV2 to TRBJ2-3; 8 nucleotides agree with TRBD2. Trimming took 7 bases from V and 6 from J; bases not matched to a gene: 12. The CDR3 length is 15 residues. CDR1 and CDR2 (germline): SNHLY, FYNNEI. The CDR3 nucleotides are TGTGCCAGCAACCTCGTCGGGGGGGCAGGTGATACGCAGTATTTT. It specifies CASNLVGGAGDTQYF.

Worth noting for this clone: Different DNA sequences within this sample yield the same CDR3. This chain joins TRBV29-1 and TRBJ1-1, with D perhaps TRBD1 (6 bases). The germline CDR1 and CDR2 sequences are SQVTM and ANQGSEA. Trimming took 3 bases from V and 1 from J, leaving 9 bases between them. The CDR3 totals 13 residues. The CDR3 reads CSVEVGGNTEAFF. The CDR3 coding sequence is TGCAGCGTTGAGGTAGGGGGGAACACTGAAGCTTTCTTT.